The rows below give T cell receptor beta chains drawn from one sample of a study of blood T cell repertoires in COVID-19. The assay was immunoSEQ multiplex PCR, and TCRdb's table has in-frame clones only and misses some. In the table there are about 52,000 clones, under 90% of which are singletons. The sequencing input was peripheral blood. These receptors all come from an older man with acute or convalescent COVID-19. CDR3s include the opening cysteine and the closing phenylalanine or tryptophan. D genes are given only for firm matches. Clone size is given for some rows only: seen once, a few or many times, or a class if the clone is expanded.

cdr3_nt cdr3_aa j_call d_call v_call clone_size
TGTGCCACCTTCCCTTGGACAGGGGTAGAAAAACTGTTTTTT CATFPWTGVEKLFF TRBJ1-4 TRBD1 TRBV6-5 .
TGTGCCAGTAGTTCACAGGGTTACTCTGAAGCTTTCTTT CASSSQGYSEAFF TRBJ1-1 . TRBV7-9 once
TGTGCCAGCTCACCGCTAACTAGCGGGAGTGAGACCGGGGAGCTGTTTTTT CASSPLTSGSETGELFF TRBJ2-2 TRBD2 TRBV18 .
TGTGCCAGCAGTCCGATCTCAGGGGGCTCTAATGAAAAACTGTTTTTT CASSPISGGSNEKLFF TRBJ1-4 TRBD1 TRBV28 .
TGTGCCAGCAGGACCCCGGGACAGGGCTCTGGAAACACCATATATTTT CASRTPGQGSGNTIYF TRBJ1-3 TRBD1 TRBV28 .
TGTGCCAGCAGTGAGGTTGGACTAGCGGGTGTCTCCTACAATGAGCAGTTCTTC CASSEVGLAGVSYNEQFF TRBJ2-1 TRBD2 TRBV6-4 once
TGTGCCAGCAGCGTCGGGACTAGCGGGAGCGCAGATACGCAGTATTTT CASSVGTSGSADTQYF TRBJ2-3 TRBD2 TRBV9 .
TGTGCCAGCTCACCGGCCGGGGAAGAGACCCAGTACTTC CASSPAGEETQYF TRBJ2-5 . TRBV18 once
TGTGCCAGCAGCTTAGCACGACAAAACACCGGGGAGCTGTTTTTT CASSLARQNTGELFF TRBJ2-2 . TRBV13 .
TGCGCCAGCAGCCCTGGACTAGCGGGAGCGAAGGAGCAGTTCTTC CASSPGLAGAKEQFF TRBJ2-1 TRBD2 TRBV4-1 .
TGTGCCAGCAGCTTAGGGACCCGGGCGGGCGTTAATGAAAAACTGTTTTTT CASSLGTRAGVNEKLFF TRBJ1-4 . TRBV7-2 .
TGTGCCAGCTCACCACCGAGTATTGAGACCCAGTACTTC CASSPPSIETQYF TRBJ2-5 . TRBV18 .
TGTGCCAGCAGCTCGACCGGGACAGCTCGCTATGGCTACACCTTC CASSSTGTARYGYTF TRBJ1-2 TRBD1 TRBV7-2 .
TGTGCCACCAGTGATGGGGCCCCGGGACAGAACACTGAAGCTTTCTTT CATSDGAPGQNTEAFF TRBJ1-1 . TRBV24-1 .
TGTGCCAGCAGTGAACTAGCCGGGACAGGGAATCAGCCCCAGCATTTT CASSELAGTGNQPQHF TRBJ1-5 TRBD1 TRBV25-1 .
TGTGCCAGCAGTGGGGAGGAGCTCGGTGAGCAGTTCTTC CASSGEELGEQFF TRBJ2-1 . TRBV27 .
TGTGCCAGTTCAGGGCAGAACTTCTATGGCTACACCTTC CASSGQNFYGYTF TRBJ1-2 . TRBV19 .
TGTGCCAGCAGTTACAGAGGAGGGGGCAATCAGCCCCAGCATTTT CASSYRGGGNQPQHF TRBJ1-5 . TRBV6-2/TRBV6-3 once
TGTGCCAGCAGCCATAGCGGGGGAAGCACAGATACGCAGTATTTT CASSHSGGSTDTQYF TRBJ2-3 TRBD2 TRBV11-3 .
TGTGCCAGCAGCTTAGTACGGGAGGGGGATACGCAGTATTTT CASSLVREGDTQYF TRBJ2-3 TRBD2 TRBV7-6 .
TGTGCCAGCAGTGAATCGAAACTTCACTATGGCTACACCTTC CASSESKLHYGYTF TRBJ1-2 . TRBV25-1 .
TGTGCCTGGAGTTGGACAGGGGGCGCAGATACGCAGTATTTT CAWSWTGGADTQYF TRBJ2-3 TRBD1 TRBV30 medium-sized
TGCGCCAGCAGCGACCCACAGGGGGCTGGCACTGAAGCTTTCTTT CASSDPQGAGTEAFF TRBJ1-1 TRBD1 TRBV5-1 .
TGTGCCAGCAGTTGGGGAGGGACTGAAGCTTTCTTT CASSWGGTEAFF TRBJ1-1 . TRBV12-3/TRBV12-4 .
TGTGCCAGCACGGCAGGGTCACACACCATATATTTT CASTAGSHTIYF TRBJ1-3 . TRBV6-5 .
TGCAGTGCTAGGCGTGAGACCCAGTACTTC CSARRETQYF TRBJ2-5 . TRBV20-1 .
TGCAGCGTTGAATACATGGGAGGGGGAAACACCATATATTTT CSVEYMGGGNTIYF TRBJ1-3 . TRBV29-1 .
TGTGCCGGGGGGGACAGGGTGGGCTCACCCCTCCACTTT CAGGDRVGSPLHF TRBJ1-6 TRBD1 TRBV6-5 .
TGTGCCAGCAGTGACTATGGGGGGGACACTGAAGCTTTCTTT CASSDYGGDTEAFF TRBJ1-1 . TRBV27 .
TGTGCCAGCAATGTCTTAGAGTCCAATGAGCAGTTCTTC CASNVLESNEQFF TRBJ2-1 . TRBV2 .
TGTGCCCTCCGCCCTAGCGGGGGCACAGATACGCAGTATTTT CALRPSGGTDTQYF TRBJ2-3 TRBD2 TRBV6-5 .
TGTGCCCAGCCAGGGACTAGCGGGAGGCCCAGGAGCTCCTACGAGCAGTACTTC CAQPGTSGRPRSSYEQYF TRBJ2-7 TRBD2 TRBV5-4 .
TGTGCCAGCAGCCGGGACAGGGCGGAGACCCAGTACTTC CASSRDRAETQYF TRBJ2-5 TRBD1 TRBV7-3 .
TGCGCCAGCAGCCCCGGACAGGGCATTGTGGGCTATGGCTACACCTTC CASSPGQGIVGYGYTF TRBJ1-2 TRBD1 TRBV5-1 .
TGTGCCAGCAGCTTAAGGGCCGGGACAAAAGGGAGTAGCACTGAAGCTTTCTTT CASSLRAGTKGSSTEAFF TRBJ1-1 . TRBV7-2 many
TGTGCCAGTAGTATAAGGAGGACAGAGAACACCGGGGAGCTGTTTTTT CASSIRRTENTGELFF TRBJ2-2 . TRBV19 once
TGTGCCAGCAGCCCTATGGACAGGGCCCCTTTTGAAGCTTTCTTT CASSPMDRAPFEAFF TRBJ1-1 TRBD1 TRBV3-1/TRBV3-2 few
TGTGCCAGCAGTCGACAGGGAGTGGCCAAAAACATTCAGTACTTC CASSRQGVAKNIQYF TRBJ2-4 TRBD1 TRBV28 few
TGTGCCAGCAGTCTACAGACGCAAGAGACCCAGTACTTC CASSLQTQETQYF TRBJ2-5 . TRBV27 few